This T cell receptor beta chain was sequenced during a study of blood T cell repertoires in COVID-19. Study overall: COVID-19 samples from acute and convalescent phases originated in the United States, Italy and Spain. PBMCs, B-cell-depleted T cells, or T cells were the source of the cDNA or gDNA that made up the material.

Original data processing: The assay estimated nucleated cells by amplifying reference gene primers. Method: immunoSEQ multiplex PCR; TCRdb's copy keeps in-frame clones and lacks some. The V and J calls and clone size are taken from that table; D and trimming were inferred from the DNA. The data hold 150,000 to 200,000 clones, with 79% observed a single time. The CDR3 loop spans 15 amino acids. Germline V gene sequence: CDR1 LGHDT, CDR2 YNNKEL (reference sequence). V lost 3 bases and J 3 bases, leaving 13 bases between the germline ends. In Seattle, patients joined the study during active infection and were tracked longitudinally.

This clonotype was sampled from a woman in her thirties or forties with COVID-19, enrolled during active disease. Sequencing was performed on peripheral blood. The chain recombines TRBV3-1 (or the pseudogene TRBV3-2) with TRBJ2-3, with D possibly matching TRBD2 (6 bases). CDR3 sequence (DNA): TGTGCCAGCAGCCACGCGGGGATGGGTACAGATACGCAGTATTTT. Translated, it gives CASSHAGMGTDTQYF.